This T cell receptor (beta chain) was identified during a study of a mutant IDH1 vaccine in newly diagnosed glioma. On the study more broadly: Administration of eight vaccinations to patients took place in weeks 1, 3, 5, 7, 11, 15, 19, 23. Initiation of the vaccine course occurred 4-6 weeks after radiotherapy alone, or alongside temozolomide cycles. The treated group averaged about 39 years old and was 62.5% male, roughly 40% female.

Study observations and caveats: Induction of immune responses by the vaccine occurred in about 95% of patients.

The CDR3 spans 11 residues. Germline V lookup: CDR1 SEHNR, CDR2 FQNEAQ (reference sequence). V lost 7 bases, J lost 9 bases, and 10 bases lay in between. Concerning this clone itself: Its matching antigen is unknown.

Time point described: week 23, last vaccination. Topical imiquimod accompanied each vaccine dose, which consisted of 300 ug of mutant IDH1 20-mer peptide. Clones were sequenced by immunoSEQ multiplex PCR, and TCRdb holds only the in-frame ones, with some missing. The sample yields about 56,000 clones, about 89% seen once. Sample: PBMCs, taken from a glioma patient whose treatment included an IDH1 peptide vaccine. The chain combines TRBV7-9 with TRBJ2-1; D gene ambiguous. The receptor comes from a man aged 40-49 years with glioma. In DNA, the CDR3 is TGTGCCAGCACCATGTCCCGTGAGCAGTTCTTC. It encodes CASTMSREQFF. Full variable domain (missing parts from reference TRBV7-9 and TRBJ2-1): DTGVSQNPRHKITKRGQNVTFRCDPISEHNRLYWYRQTLGQGPEFLTYFQNEAQLEKSRLLSDRFSAERPKGSFSTLEIQRTEQGDSAMYLCASTMSREQFFGPGTRLTVL.